A selection of T cell receptor beta chains follows, all from one sample in a study of read filtering for tumor transcriptome and immune sequencing. TCRdb reprocessed the reads via MiXCR and lists one record per CDR3 protein. The table has tens of thousands of distinct CDR3 sequences, roughly 21% seen once. The sequencing sample was made of a population of CD138-negative cells sorted from bone marrow. The receptors were gathered from a donor aged 40 or older with multiple myeloma. CDR3s include the opening cysteine and the closing phenylalanine or tryptophan.

TRBV2	TRBJ1-5	CASSGTGWNNQPQHF
TRBV6-5	TRBJ2-7	CASSSNSGPYEQYF
TRBV28	TRBJ1-5	CASTGTLRQPQHF
TRBV7-9	TRBJ2-2	CASSAGELFF
TRBV11-2	TRBJ2-1	CASSQSGGASYNEQFF
TRBV12-3/TRBV12-4	TRBJ2-5	CASSFGQARETQYF
TRBV28	TRBJ2-2	CASSLGSGGTGELFF
TRBV11-2	TRBJ2-1	CASSPPGLLAGEQFF
TRBV12-3/TRBV12-4	TRBJ2-6	CASSSSLGPFSGANVLTF
TRBV9	TRBJ1-1	CASSARTGGHTEAFF
TRBV28	TRBJ1-3	CASRRGLLNTIYF
TRBV7-3	TRBJ2-3	CASSLGRGNEDTQYF
TRBV21-1	TRBJ2-1	CASSKAWSYNEQFF
TRBV5-6	TRBJ1-2	CASSFGARVWGQSYGYTF
TRBV9	TRBJ2-1	CASSVDERGAREQFF
TRBV10-3	TRBJ2-7	CTINPTSGLNEQYF
TRBV4-1	TRBJ1-3	CAGSRAPTGSGNTIYF
TRBV7-9	TRBJ2-7	CASSGTGKYEQYF
TRBV7-8	TRBJ1-1	CASSLVRGTEVFF
TRBV6-5	TRBJ2-2	CASRPNTGELFF
TRBV2	TRBJ2-2	CASSDVLARTGELFF
TRBV29-1	TRBJ2-3	CSVWGGSTDTQYF